The 18 T cell receptor beta chains presented below share a single source sample, sequenced in a study of blood T cell repertoires in COVID-19. Only in-frame clones appear in the TCRdb table, and some are missing; sequencing was by immunoSEQ multiplex PCR. The sample records 120,000 to 150,000 clones, approximately 83% being singletons. Sequencing was carried out using peripheral blood. All receptors derive from a woman aged 60-75 years with COVID-19, enrolled during active disease.

This clone was counted a single time. The V and J genes are TRBV18 and TRBJ1-1, with 9 bases aligning to TRBD1. Germline values: CDR1 KGHSH, CDR2 LQKENI. J lost 5 bases, V lost 4 bases, and 5 bases had no gene match. The CDR3 contains 14 residues. The CDR3 region has the DNA TGTGCCAGCTCACTTGGGACAGGGAATACTGAAGCTTTCTTT. Translating it yields CASSLGTGNTEAFF.

The chain links TRBV5-1 to TRBJ1-1, with D perhaps TRBD1 (6 bases). V was cut by 5 bases and J by 1 base, with 12 bases left in between. Germline V gene data show CDR1 as SGHRS and CDR2 as YFSETQ. The CDR3 extends over 14 amino acids. CDR3: CASRAGTSNTEAFF. The CDR3 nucleotides read TGCGCCAGCAGGGCCGGGACATCGAACACTGAAGCTTTCTTT.

The chain is built from TRBV3-1 (or the pseudogene TRBV3-2) and TRBJ1-3; D may be TRBD1 (5 bases). Trimming cost V 0 bases and J 0 bases, with 12 bases left between them. The CDR3 is 17 residues long. Germline CDR1 and CDR2: LGHDT and YNNKEL (reference sequence). CDR3 bases: TGTGCCAGCAGCCAAGATTCCCGGGGGAGCTCTGGAAACACCATATATTTT. It is translated as CASSQDSRGSSGNTIYF.

The chain combines TRBV10-1 with TRBJ2-7; 11 bases fit TRBD2. Germline CDR1 WNHNN, CDR2 SYGVQD (reference sequence). CDR3 length: 13 residues. V shed 2 bases and J 9 bases; nucleotides not matched to a gene: 3. The CDR3 loop is CASSETSGGSQYF. CDR3 sequence (DNA): TGCGCCAGCAGTGAGACTAGCGGGGGCTCGCAGTACTTC.

In this sample, this clone turned up a few times. V usage is TRBV3-1 (or the pseudogene TRBV3-2) and J usage is TRBJ1-5; maybe TRBD1 (6 bases). Germline lookup yields CDR1 LGHDT and CDR2 YNNKEL (reference sequence). With 5 bases removed from V and 3 bases from J, the gap between germline ends came to 14 bases. CDR3 size: 15 residues. Here the CDR3 reads CASSSQGSYNQPQHF. CDR3 coding DNA: TGTGCCAGCAGCTCTCAGGGGTCTTACAATCAGCCCCAGCATTTT.

The rearrangement uses TRBV20-1 and TRBJ2-1, with D perhaps matching TRBD2 (6 bases). The CDR3 contains 14 residues. Germline values: CDR1 DFQATT, CDR2 SNEGSKA (reference sequence). Trimming shortened V by 3 bases and J by 0 bases, and 9 bases separated the two germline ends. CDR3 in DNA: TGCAGTGCTAGTCGGGGGAGCTCCTACAATGAGCAGTTCTTC. Translation gives CSASRGSSYNEQFF.

This clone was counted a few times. J is TRBJ1-1 and V is TRBV6-6; D not certain. The CDR3 length is 13 residues. Germline V lookup: CDR1 MNHNY, CDR2 SVGAGI (reference sequence). Trimming took 0 bases from V and 1 from J, leaving 3 bases between them. The CDR3 loop is CASSYSQNTEAFF. DNA for the CDR3: TGTGCCAGCAGTTACTCCCAGAACACTGAAGCTTTCTTT.

The rearrangement joins TRBV2 to TRBJ1-2; D perhaps matches TRBD1 (6 bases). There are 14 residues in the CDR3. Trimming took off 6 bases at V and 4 bases at J, with 15 bases between the two ends. CDR1 is SNHLY and CDR2 is FYNNEI in the germline V gene. The DNA for the CDR3 is TGTGCCAGCAGCGGGCAGGGGCTTGGCTATGGCTACACCTTC. Translating gives CASSGQGLGYGYTF. The full variable domain, its missing parts supplied by reference TRBV2 and TRBJ1-2, is EPEVTQTPSHQVTQMGQEVILRCVPISNHLYFYWYRQILGQKVEFLVSFYNNEISEKSEIFDDQFSVERPDGSNFTLKIRSTKLEDSAMYFCASSGQGLGYGYTFGSGTRLTVV.

This chain uses TRBV2 with TRBJ2-5, with a possible D match to TRBD1 (6 bases). Per the germline V gene, CDR1 is SNHLY and CDR2 is FYNNEI. V was trimmed by 6 bases and J by 5 bases, leaving 7 bases between them. This CDR3 spans 11 amino acids. CDR3 region: CASRRGETQYF. CDR3 in DNA: TGTGCCAGCAGGAGGGGGGAGACCCAGTACTTC.

V and J are TRBV29-1 and TRBJ2-7; 15 bases align to TRBD2. Looked up from germline, CDR1 is SQVTM and CDR2 is ANQGSEA. V lost 3 bases and J lost 4; bases outside the gene matches: 7. The CDR3 consists of 16 residues. The CDR3, as DNA: TGCAGCGTTGACCTTGGACTAGCGGGGGGGCTGTACGAGCAGTACTTC. Its translation: CSVDLGLAGGLYEQYF.

The rearrangement links TRBV6-1 to TRBJ2-2; D is uncertain. V shed 2 bases and J shed 1 base, with 23 bases lying between them. CDR1 is MNHNS and CDR2 is SASEGT in the germline V gene. The CDR3 length is 20 residues. CDR3 amino acids: CASSERVVRYQLGNTGELFF. For the CDR3, the DNA is TGTGCCAGCAGTGAAAGAGTCGTCAGGTATCAATTGGGGAACACCGGGGAGCTGTTTTTT.

This chain links TRBV6-5 with TRBJ2-3; tentatively, D is TRBD2 (6 bases). The V gene's germline CDR1 is MNHEY and CDR2 SVGAGI. V lost 6 bases and J lost 3, with 13 bases in between. The CDR3 runs to 14 residues. CDR3 in DNA: TGTGCCAGCAGGGGCGGGGTGGTTACAGATACGCAGTATTTT. Translation: CASRGGVVTDTQYF.

The CDR3 spells CSVERTYEQYF. The CDR3 DNA sequence: TGCAGTGTCGAAAGGACTTACGAGCAGTACTTC. The genes are TRBV20-1 and TRBJ2-7, with D perhaps matching TRBD2 (5 bases). Trimming left V 7 bases short and J 4 bases short, with 11 bases between. This CDR3 is 11 amino acids long. Germline V lookup: CDR1 DFQATT, CDR2 SNEGSKA (reference sequence).

The chain links TRBV7-8 to TRBJ1-5, with a possible D match to TRBD1 (6 bases). Trimming took 5 bases from V and 4 from J, leaving 12 bases between them. The CDR3 totals 14 residues. The germline CDR1 and CDR2 sequences are SGHVS and FQNEAQ. In DNA, the CDR3 is TGTGCCAGCAGCCTAGACAGGAATAATCAGCCCCAGCATTTT. Protein: CASSLDRNNQPQHF. The full variable domain, completed using reference TRBV7-8 and TRBJ1-5, is GAGVSQSPRYKVAKRGQDVALRCDPISGHVSLFWYQQALGQGPEFLTYFQNEAQLDKSGLPSDRFFAERPEGSVSTLKIQRTQQEDSAVYLCASSLDRNNQPQHFGDGTRLSIL.

The chain carries TRBV20-1 and TRBJ1-2; D remains unclear. Germline assignment: CDR1 DFQATT and CDR2 SNEGSKA (reference sequence). The CDR3 has 13 amino acids. The V end was cut by 3 bases, the J end by 1 base, with 9 bases between. The CDR3 loop reads CSASTGFNYGYTF. The DNA for the CDR3 is TGCAGTGCTAGTACGGGTTTTAACTATGGCTACACCTTC.

This chain joins TRBV4-3 and TRBJ2-7; a possible D gene is TRBD2 (6 bases). Germline CDR1 reads LGHNA; CDR2 reads YSLEER. V was trimmed by 1 base and J by 5 bases, leaving 6 bases between them. The CDR3 runs to 12 residues. The CDR3 loop is CASSQGGDEQYF. The DNA for the CDR3 is TGCGCCAGCAGCCAAGGGGGGGACGAGCAGTACTTC.

The rearrangement links TRBV25-1 to TRBJ1-2; D possibly corresponds to TRBD1 (6 bases). The CDR3 has 16 amino acids. V dropped 0 bases and J dropped 7 bases, with 18 bases sitting between them. The V gene's germline CDR1 is MGHDK and CDR2 SYGVNS. Here the CDR3 DNA reads TGTGCCAGCAGTGAATATTTATCCGGGCAGGGGTCTGGCTACACCTTC. This gives the protein CASSEYLSGQGSGYTF.

The chain has TRBV7-9 and TRBJ1-2; no definite D call. Trimming shortened V by 1 base and J by 1 base, and 4 bases separated the two germline ends. This CDR3 is 13 amino acids long. Germline CDR1 reads SEHNR; CDR2 reads FQNEAQ (reference sequence). CDR3 sequence: CASSLGHNYGYTF. CDR3 DNA sequence: TGTGCCAGCAGCTTAGGGCATAACTATGGCTACACCTTC.